These 28 T cell receptor beta chains were all obtained from the same sample, sequenced in a study of cytomegalovirus exposure and HLA in healthy donors. In the PCR, 60 Vbeta and 13 Jbeta primers were used. The method was immunoSEQ multiplex PCR; TCRdb's version includes in-frame clones alone and lacks a portion of them. This table has some 110,000 clones, roughly 77% appearing once. Sequencing was performed on PBMCs. The receptors derive from a man aged 35-49 years in good health and CMV-seronegative.

V gene TRBV27 combines with J gene TRBJ1-4; a weak D match, TRBD1 (6 bases). V dropped 6 bases and J dropped 6 bases, with 14 bases sitting between them. Germline V gene data show CDR1 as MNHEY and CDR2 as SMNVEV (reference sequence). CDR3 length: 14 residues. The CDR3 coding sequence is TGTGCCAGCAGCCGTTACAGGGCTGATGAAAAACTGTTTTTT. This gives the protein CASSRYRADEKLFF.

This clone was counted once. The chain recombines TRBV6-1 with TRBJ1-5; possible D gene TRBD1, 6 bases. Trimming took off 6 bases at V and 6 bases at J, with 15 bases between the two ends. The CDR3 length is 14 residues. The germline V gene encodes CDR1 MNHNS and CDR2 SASEGT. CDR3 DNA sequence: TGTGCCAGCAGCGGCGCGGGGGCCGGTCAGCCCCAGCATTTT. Translating it yields CASSGAGAGQPQHF.

The chain recombines TRBV7-9 with TRBJ2-7; 8 bases are a match to TRBD2. CDR3 size: 17 residues. Germline V gene data show CDR1 as SEHNR and CDR2 as FQNEAQ (reference sequence). The ends lost 1 base at V and 4 bases at J; junction bases unmatched: 12. CDR3 nucleotide sequence: TGTGCCAGCAGCTTAGAGCTAGTGGCGGGAGGTTGGTACGAGCAGTACTTC. Translation gives CASSLELVAGGWYEQYF.

The J gene is TRBJ1-2, the V gene TRBV12-5, with 8 nucleotides matching TRBD1. Germline V gives CDR1 LGHNT, CDR2 FRNRAP. The CDR3 spans 13 residues. Losses at the gene ends were 5 bases for V and 8 bases for J; bases not matched to a gene: 7. The CDR3 loop reads CASGTDRVLGYTF. CDR3 nucleotides: TGTGCTAGTGGTACGGACAGGGTTCTGGGCTACACCTTC.

The gene calls are TRBV5-1 and TRBJ2-2; TRBD2 aligns across 8 bases. CDR1 is SGHRS and CDR2 is YFSETQ in the germline V gene. This CDR3 is 17 amino acids long. Trimming at V came to 0 bases and at J to 4 bases, leaving 8 bases not matched to a gene. The CDR3 region is CASSLETGGAGTGELFF. Here the CDR3 DNA reads TGCGCCAGCAGCTTGGAGACGGGGGGGGCCGGCACCGGGGAGCTGTTTTTT.

The genes are TRBV5-6 and TRBJ1-1; TRBD1 agrees at 11 bases. This CDR3 is 15 amino acids long. CDR1 and CDR2 from the germline V gene are SGHDT and YYEEEE. J lost 1 base, V lost 3 bases, and 2 bases had no gene match. For the CDR3, the DNA is TGTGCCAGCAGCTCTGGACAGGGGGCGAACACTGAAGCTTTCTTT. Encoded protein: CASSSGQGANTEAFF.

In its sample, this clone was seen a few times. The CDR3 region has the DNA TGTGCCAGTGCGTCTAGCGGGGGGGCGTCCTACAATGAGCAGTTCTTC. Translating gives CASASSGGASYNEQFF. The chain uses TRBV19 and TRBJ2-1, with 12 bases fitting TRBD2. CDR3 size: 16 residues. The germline V gene has CDR1 LNHDA and CDR2 SQIVND (reference sequence). The V and J ends lost 8 bases and 1 base, in that order; junction bases with no gene match: 6.

V gene TRBV5-4 combines with J gene TRBJ2-7; 7 nucleotides match TRBD2. J was trimmed by 2 bases and V by 0 bases; bases with no gene match: 5. CDR1 is SGHNT and CDR2 is YYREEE in the germline V gene (reference sequence). This CDR3 spans 15 amino acids. This CDR3 reads CASSLGGGGPYEQYF. The CDR3 nucleotides read TGTGCCAGCAGCTTGGGTGGCGGGGGACCCTACGAGCAGTACTTC.

This chain uses TRBV28 with TRBJ2-2; 7 nucleotides align to TRBD1. CDR1 is MDHEN, CDR2 SYDVKM, per germline. The V segment lost 9 bases and the J segment 5 bases; nucleotides outside the gene matches: 9. The CDR3 loop spans 14 amino acids. The CDR3 DNA sequence: TGTGCCAGTTCCCGGACAGGCGATACCGGGGAGCTGTTTTTT. As protein: CASSRTGDTGELFF.

This rearrangement joins TRBV10-2 to TRBJ2-2; D remains unclear. CDR3 size: 12 residues. Germline-derived CDR1 and CDR2 are WSHSY and SAAADI. The V end lost 6 bases, the J end lost 5 bases, and 7 bases lay between the germline ends. For the CDR3, the DNA is TGCGCCAGCAGGGTACGGACCGGGGAGCTGTTTTTT. This gives the protein CASRVRTGELFF.

The chain uses TRBV7-9 and TRBJ1-2; no clear D gene. Per the germline V gene, CDR1 is SEHNR and CDR2 is FQNEAQ (reference sequence). V lost 5 bases, J lost 4 bases, and 11 bases lay in between. The CDR3 runs to 13 residues. The CDR3 loop reads CASSLGTSYGYTF. In nucleotides, the CDR3 is TGTGCCAGCAGCCTCGGTACCTCCTATGGCTACACCTTC.

The chain uses TRBV20-1 and TRBJ2-7, with 9 bases fitting TRBD1. With 6 bases clipped from V and 6 bases from J, the junction kept 3 bases outside the gene matches. This CDR3 is built from 11 residues. Germline assignment: CDR1 DFQATT and CDR2 SNEGSKA (reference sequence). CDR3 DNA: TGCAGTGCCCAGGACAGGGGCGAGCAGTACTTC. Translated: CSAQDRGEQYF.

This rearrangement joins TRBV4-2 to TRBJ2-5; 14 bases are shared with TRBD2. Germline CDR1 is LGHNA and CDR2 is YNFKEQ. Trimming at V came to 3 bases and at J to 6 bases, leaving 15 bases not matched to a gene. There are 19 residues in the CDR3. The CDR3 DNA is TGTGCCAGCAGCCATAGGCAGACTAGCGGGGGGGTAGATCATCAGACCCAGTACTTC. Protein sequence: CASSHRQTSGGVDHQTQYF.

With respect to this clone: A read error may account for a junction end that differs from germline. This rearrangement joins TRBV7-9 to TRBJ2-6, with D possibly matching TRBD2 (5 bases). The CDR3 is 16 residues long. Germline V gives CDR1 SEHNR, CDR2 FQNEAQ (reference sequence). Here the CDR3 DNA reads TGTTCCAGCAGTACTACCTCGGGGTTTGGGGCCAACGTCCTGACTTTC. Translating it yields CSSSTTSGFGANVLTF.

The rearrangement uses TRBV7-9 and TRBJ2-3; TRBD2 is a possible D gene (6 bases). Germline V lookup: CDR1 SEHNR, CDR2 FQNEAQ (reference sequence). V dropped 4 bases and J dropped 0 bases, with 14 bases sitting between them. This CDR3 has 16 residues. CDR3 residues: CASSSPGGTSTDTQYF. The CDR3, as DNA: TGTGCCAGCAGCTCCCCGGGCGGGACTAGCACAGATACGCAGTATTTT.

The CDR3 nucleotides read TGTGCCAGCAGCCCCGGGACTAGCGGGGGGCCTGACACAGATACGCAGTATTTT. Its protein product is CASSPGTSGGPDTDTQYF. The J gene is TRBJ2-3, the V gene TRBV5-4; TRBD2 matches 15 bases. With 4 bases clipped from V and 2 bases from J, the junction kept 8 bases outside the gene matches. The CDR3 loop spans 18 amino acids. The germline V gene has CDR1 SGHNT and CDR2 YYREEE (reference sequence).

The V gene is TRBV6-1, the J gene TRBJ2-7, with 8 bases identical to TRBD2. Trimming cost V 4 bases and J 3 bases; bases outside gene matches: 5. The germline CDR1 and CDR2 sequences are MNHNS and SASEGT. This CDR3 is 14 amino acids long. CDR3 in amino acids: CASSVERGSYEQYF. The CDR3 nucleotides read TGTGCCAGCAGTGTTGAGCGGGGGAGCTACGAGCAGTACTTC.

The J gene is TRBJ1-1, the V gene TRBV6-5; D not resolved. The CDR3 covers 15 residues. Germline lookup yields CDR1 MNHEY and CDR2 SVGAGI. Trimming left V 9 bases short and J 0 bases short, with 17 bases between. The chain's CDR3 is CASSSEGRMNTEAFF. The CDR3 coding sequence is TGTGCCAGTAGCTCAGAGGGCCGGATGAACACTGAAGCTTTCTTT.

In nucleotides, the CDR3 is TGTGCCAGCAGCTTGGCGGTGGGGGGGTTCACTGAAGCTTTCTTT. Protein sequence: CASSLAVGGFTEAFF. The chain joins TRBV5-5 to TRBJ1-1, with D perhaps TRBD1 (5 bases). This CDR3 has 15 amino acids. The V end was cut by 0 bases, the J end by 4 bases, with 13 bases between. Germline-derived CDR1 and CDR2 are SGHKS and YYEKEE (reference sequence).

The genes are TRBV19 and TRBJ2-1, with a possible D match to TRBD2 (5 bases). Germline V gene lookup returns CDR1 LNHDA and CDR2 SQIVND (reference sequence). V was shortened by 3 bases and J by 8 bases, with 14 bases between the two germline ends. The CDR3 is 14 amino acids. The CDR3 here is CASSIRRERYEQFF. The CDR3 DNA reads TGTGCCAGTAGTATTCGAAGGGAGAGGTATGAGCAGTTCTTC. The full variable domain, completed using reference TRBV19 and TRBJ2-1, is DGGITQSPKYLFRKEGQNVTLSCEQNLNHDAMYWYRQDPGQGLRLIYYSQIVNDFQKGDIAEGYSVSREKKESFPLTVTSAQKNPTAFYLCASSIRRERYEQFFGPGTRLTVL.

The chain links TRBV5-5 to TRBJ2-7; D is uncertain. Trimming pared 1 base from V and 3 bases from J, leaving 5 bases between. The CDR3 totals 12 residues. From germline, CDR1 is SGHKS and CDR2 YYEKEE (reference sequence). The chain's CDR3 is CASSLLGYEQYF. DNA for the CDR3: TGTGCCAGCAGCTTGCTCGGCTACGAGCAGTACTTC.

In its sample, this clone was seen a few times. The chain joins TRBV10-2 to TRBJ2-5; maybe TRBD2 (6 bases). Trimming shortened V by 6 bases and J by 5 bases, and 16 bases separated the two germline ends. CDR3 length: 14 amino acids. Germline V lookup: CDR1 WSHSY, CDR2 SAAADI. The CDR3 coding sequence is TGCGCCAGCAGCGTCTCGGGCCGGGGGGAGACCCAGTACTTC. The encoded protein is CASSVSGRGETQYF.

V and J are TRBV9 and TRBJ1-2; D perhaps matches TRBD1 (6 bases). The length of the CDR3 is 14 residues. Germline V gene sequence: CDR1 SGDLS, CDR2 YYNGEE. Trimming stripped 4 bases from V and 7 bases from J, with 17 bases between. The CDR3 DNA reads as TGTGCCAGCAGCTCTCAACAGGGAACGGGTGGCTACACCTTC. Encoded protein: CASSSQQGTGGYTF.

As to this clone: This same CDR3 is encoded by further DNA sequences in the sample. The chain is built from TRBV7-8 and TRBJ2-3; TRBD2 matches 12 bases. Germline assignment: CDR1 SGHVS and CDR2 FQNEAQ. J gave up 1 base and V 2 bases, and 7 bases lay outside the gene matches. The CDR3 covers 18 residues. CDR3 nucleotides: TGTGCCAGCAGCTTATGGGCTAGCGGGGGGGCCGGCACAGATACGCAGTATTTT. Amino acid sequence: CASSLWASGGAGTDTQYF.

This chain joins TRBV6-1 and TRBJ2-5; TRBD1 is a possible D gene (6 bases). The J call may not be correct, given that the DNA end is closer to TRBJ2-7. Germline CDR1 MNHNS, CDR2 SASEGT. This CDR3 is 15 amino acids long. This CDR3 reads CASSEAPGAHYEQYF. The CDR3 DNA sequence: TGTGCCAGCAGTGAAGCACCAGGGGCCCACTACGAGCAGTACTTC.

The V and J genes are TRBV6-6 and TRBJ2-7; D gene uncertain. Trimming cost V 6 bases and J 6 bases, with 15 bases left between them. Germline V gene sequence: CDR1 MNHNY, CDR2 SVGAGI (reference sequence). The CDR3 runs 13 residues. CDR3 in amino acids: CASSKTETVEQYF. The DNA for the CDR3 is TGTGCCAGCAGCAAAACCGAAACAGTCGAGCAGTACTTC.

This clone has just one count. This chain links TRBV11-2 with TRBJ2-4; 12 bases are shared with TRBD1. Germline CDR1 and CDR2: SGHAT and FQNNGV. CDR3 length equals 18 residues. Trimming took 4 bases from V and 1 from J; bases not matched to a gene: 8. CDR3 DNA: TGTGCCAGCAGCTCCCCCGGGACAGGGGGCTTGGCCAAAAACATTCAGTACTTC. It yields the protein CASSSPGTGGLAKNIQYF.

The rearrangement links TRBV4-1 to TRBJ2-1, with 9 bases fitting TRBD2. Germline lookup yields CDR1 MGHRA and CDR2 YSYEKL. The V and J ends lost 2 bases and 8 bases, in that order; junction bases with no gene match: 4. This CDR3 has 14 residues. CDR3: CASSQTGLAYEQFF. The CDR3 DNA follows: TGCGCCAGCAGCCAAACGGGACTAGCCTATGAGCAGTTCTTC.